This T cell receptor beta chain was sequenced during a study of shared clonotypes between healthy human individuals. Germline lookup yields CDR1 SGHRS and CDR2 YFSETQ. This CDR3 spans 14 amino acids. V was cut by 2 bases and J by 3 bases, with 12 bases left in between. Libraries were prepared by immunoSEQ multiplex PCR; TCRdb keeps only in-frame clonotypes and omits some of them. Of just over 2,000,000 clones detected, roughly 96% appear once; the ten largest clones hold approximately 0.13%. Material for sequencing was naive CD4+ T cells sorted from blood. Subset specified: CD45RA+ positively selected. The source is a man between 18 and 29 years old in good health. The chain is built from TRBV5-1 and TRBJ2-7; TRBD1 is a possible D gene (6 bases). The CDR3 nucleotides are TGCGCCAGCAGCTTAAGTGGGACACTCTACGAGCAGTACTTC. It yields the protein CASSLSGTLYEQYF. Together with reference TRBV5-1 and TRBJ2-7, the CDR3 gives the full variable domain: KAGVTQTPRYLIKTRGQQVTLSCSPISGHRSVSWYQQTPGQGLQFLFEYFSETQRNKGNFPGRFSGRQFSNSRSEMNVSTLELGDSALYLCASSLSGTLYEQYFGPGTRLTVT.